These T cell receptor beta chains were read from a single sample in a study of graft-versus-host responses after intestinal transplantation. The table came from immunoSEQ multiplex PCR; TCRdb's copy has only in-frame clones and leaves some out. Seen here are about 64,000 clones, around nine tenths observed once, and the top ten hold 1.5% to 2%. Their cognate antigens are unknown. The source was unstimulated CD8+ T cells sorted from spleen or lymph node cells, collected before transplant. These receptors came from a human donor who was the organ donor for an intestinal transplant. Each CDR3 is given with its conserved first and last residue. D genes are given only for firm matches. Clone size is shown for a subset of rows, as once, few, many or a class of expanded clone.

abundance,d_gene,j_gene,v_gene,CDR3nt,CDR3aa
-,-,TRBJ1-1,TRBV25-1,TGTGCCAGCAGTGGAGGAGCTGAAGCTTTCTTT,CASSGGAEAFF
-,-,TRBJ1-1,TRBV6-1,TGTGCCAGCAGCCGTCAGGCAATGAACACTGAAGCTTTCTTT,CASSRQAMNTEAFF
once,TRBD2,TRBJ2-1,TRBV5-1,TGCGCCAGCAGCTTAACTAGCGGGTATTTAAGCTCCTACAATGAGCAGTTCTTC,CASSLTSGYLSSYNEQFF
-,-,TRBJ2-7,TRBV7-6,TGTGCCAGCAGCCTAGGGTCCACAGGATTTTATTCCTACGAGCAGTACTTC,CASSLGSTGFYSYEQYF
-,-,TRBJ1-2,TRBV9,TGTGCCAGCAGCGTAGGGCGGACAGTTGCTAACTATGGCTACACCTTC,CASSVGRTVANYGYTF
-,-,TRBJ1-1,TRBV7-6,TGTGCCAGCAGCTCCAATCCTGAAGCTTTCTTT,CASSSNPEAFF
-,TRBD1,TRBJ2-7,TRBV11-1,TGTGCCAGCAGCTCGGAAGGGGTCCGGGACAGAGCCTACGAGCAGTACTTC,CASSSEGVRDRAYEQYF
-,TRBD1,TRBJ2-1,TRBV6-1,TGTGCCAGCAGTGAAAGAGGGGACAGGGAGGATGAGCAGTTCTTC,CASSERGDREDEQFF
once,-,TRBJ2-7,TRBV7-6,TGTGCCAGCAGCTTAGCAGGGCTTGGGGCGCAGTACTTC,CASSLAGLGAQYF
-,-,TRBJ1-3,TRBV5-8,TGTGCCAGCAGCTTGGTGCGGGAGTCTGGAAACACCATATATTTT,CASSLVRESGNTIYF
once,TRBD2,TRBJ2-1,TRBV7-3,TGTGCCAGCAGCCTGGGACTAGCGGGGAACAATGAGCAGTTCTTC,CASSLGLAGNNEQFF
-,-,TRBJ2-5,TRBV9,TGTGCCAGCAGTGATACGGTGGGGGCCCAAGAGACCCAGTACTTC,CASSDTVGAQETQYF
-,TRBD2,TRBJ2-1,TRBV19,TGTGCCAGTAGTATAGGCGGGGGGACCTACAATGAGCAGTTCTTC,CASSIGGGTYNEQFF
-,TRBD1,TRBJ1-2,TRBV28,TGTGCCAGCAGTTTCCGGGACAGACGCGAGGGCTATGGCTACACCTTC,CASSFRDRREGYGYTF
-,-,TRBJ1-5,TRBV6-5,TGTGCCAGCAGTTATGGGGTAGGGGATCAGCCCCAGCATTTT,CASSYGVGDQPQHF
-,TRBD2,TRBJ2-2,TRBV30,TGTGCCTGGCACCTAGCGGGAGGGTGGCCCGGGGAGCTGTTTTTT,CAWHLAGGWPGELFF